These 11 T cell receptor beta chains share one sample of origin, sequenced in a study of graft-versus-host responses after intestinal transplantation (dated by TCRdb to the early 2020s). To isolate intraepithelial and lamina propria lymphocytes from graft specimens, dithiothreitol, EDTA incubations and collagenase D digestion were used. Libraries were made using the immunoSEQ multiplex PCR assay. Not all clones reach the TCRdb copy of this immuneACCESS table, which keeps in-frame sequences only. Checked studies attribute under half of the gap to unresolved V genes and leave the rest unexplained. Within this sample are about 8,000 clones, with around 79% of them counted one time only. Together, the top ten hold roughly 13% of the sample. Sequencing was performed on ileum tissue, taken less than 230 days after intestinal transplant. Receptors were obtained from a human patient who received an intestinal transplant, so some T cells may come from the graft donor.

V and J are TRBV13 and TRBJ1-2; 7 bases fit TRBD1. This CDR3 is built from 14 residues. V trimming: 4 bases; J trimming: 0 bases; junction bases outside the gene matches: 2. Germline lookup yields CDR1 PRHDT and CDR2 FYEKMQ (reference sequence). The CDR3, as DNA: TGTGCCAGCAGCTACGGACAGGCTAACTATGGCTACACCTTC. It encodes CASSYGQANYGYTF.

This sequence joins TRBV19 and TRBJ2-7, with 9 nucleotides matching TRBD1. This CDR3 is built from 13 residues. Germline trimming cut 3 bases from V and 4 bases from J; bases unmatched to any gene: 1. CDR1 is LNHDA and CDR2 is SQIVND in the germline V gene (reference sequence). DNA of the CDR3: TGTGCCAGTAGTATGACAGGGGGTTACGAGCAGTACTTC. This translates into CASSMTGGYEQYF.

The chain is built from TRBV30 and TRBJ2-7; 9 nucleotides agree with TRBD1. Germline V gene data show CDR1 as GTSNPN and CDR2 as SVGIG (reference sequence). Losses at the gene ends were 1 base for V and 2 bases for J; bases not matched to a gene: 6. CDR3 length: 15 residues. Here the CDR3 DNA reads TGTGCCTGGAGTGAGGGGACAGGGATTCCCTACGAGCAGTACTTC. The encoded protein is CAWSEGTGIPYEQYF. The full variable domain, completed using reference TRBV30 and TRBJ2-7, is SQTIHQWPATLVQPVGSPLSLECTVEGTSNPNLYWYRQAAGRGLQLLFYSVGIGQISSEVPQNLSASRPQDRQFILSSKKLLLSDSGFYLCAWSEGTGIPYEQYFGPGTRLTVT.

V gene TRBV25-1 combines with J gene TRBJ2-3; TRBD1 agrees at 8 bases. The V gene's germline CDR1 is MGHDK and CDR2 SYGVNS. After removal of 4 bases from V and 6 bases from J, the junction contained 6 bases not matched to a gene. The CDR3 loop spans 14 amino acids. The CDR3 sequence is CASSGRTGWDTQYF. CDR3 nucleotides: TGTGCCAGCAGTGGAAGGACAGGGTGGGATACGCAGTATTTT.

V usage is TRBV2 and J usage is TRBJ1-5, with 8 bases identical to TRBD1. The CDR3 extends over 13 amino acids. With 4 bases clipped from V and 4 bases from J, the junction kept 0 bases outside the gene matches. CDR1 and CDR2 (germline): SNHLY, FYNNEI. CDR3 nucleotide sequence: TGTGCCAGCAGTGGGACAGGGAATCAGCCCCAGCATTTT. Translating gives CASSGTGNQPQHF. Supplemented by reference TRBV2 and TRBJ1-5, the full variable domain reads EPEVTQTPSHQVTQMGQEVILRCVPISNHLYFYWYRQILGQKVEFLVSFYNNEISEKSEIFDDQFSVERPDGSNFTLKIRSTKLEDSAMYFCASSGTGNQPQHFGDGTRLSIL.

This chain connects TRBV11-3 to TRBJ1-6; 7 bases match TRBD1. There are 16 residues in the CDR3. V lost 0 bases to trimming and J lost 7 bases; unmatched junction nucleotides: 6. In germline, CDR1 is SGHNT, CDR2 YENEEA. For the CDR3, the DNA is TGTGCCAGCAGCTTAGATTTAAGGGGGCGGAATTCACCCCTCCACTTT. It specifies CASSLDLRGRNSPLHF.

This chain links TRBV5-1 with TRBJ1-4; possible D gene TRBD1, 5 bases. Germline CDR1 SGHRS, CDR2 YFSETQ. This CDR3 is built from 14 residues. V dropped 4 bases and J dropped 4 bases, with 11 bases sitting between them. This CDR3 reads CASSKGWGNEKLFF. The CDR3 nucleotides read TGCGCCAGCAGCAAGGGGTGGGGTAATGAAAAACTGTTTTTT.

The chain uses TRBV9 and TRBJ1-2; 9 bases are a match to TRBD1. The CDR3 length is 15 residues. Trimming took 3 bases from V and 2 from J; bases not matched to a gene: 5. Germline CDR1 and CDR2: SGDLS and YYNGEE. CDR3 in amino acids: CASSAPGQGNYGYTF. The DNA of the CDR3 is TGTGCCAGCAGCGCACCGGGACAGGGCAACTATGGCTACACCTTC.

The chain has TRBV4-3 and TRBJ1-1; D call uncertain. V was shortened by 1 base and J by 0 bases, with 15 bases between the two germline ends. There are 17 residues in the CDR3. Germline assignment: CDR1 LGHNA and CDR2 YSLEER. CDR3 bases: TGCGCCAGCAGCCAAGGTGGGCGATCCCATATGAACACTGAAGCTTTCTTT. Encoded protein: CASSQGGRSHMNTEAFF.

The gene calls are TRBV29-1 and TRBJ1-2; maybe TRBD1 (6 bases). CDR1 and CDR2 from the germline V gene are SQVTM and ANQGSEA. The CDR3 loop spans 15 amino acids. The V and J ends lost 2 bases and 5 bases respectively, with 18 bases between them. This chain's CDR3 is CSVELRRGGVYGYTF. The CDR3 nucleotides read TGCAGCGTTGAACTCAGGAGGGGGGGGGTGTATGGCTACACCTTC.

The chain has TRBV5-4 and TRBJ2-5; D might be TRBD2 (6 bases). The CDR3 totals 13 residues. From germline, CDR1 is SGHNT and CDR2 YYREEE (reference sequence). V lost 0 bases, J lost 11 bases, and 14 bases lay in between. The CDR3 DNA sequence: TGTGCCAGCAGCTTGGAGGGACTGGGTGAGCAGTACTTC. Its translation: CASSLEGLGEQYF. The full variable domain, completed using reference TRBV5-4 and TRBJ2-5, is ETGVTQSPTHLIKTRGQQVTLRCSSQSGHNTVSWYQQALGQGPQFIFQYYREEENGRGNFPPRFSGLQFPNYSSELNVNALELDDSALYLCASSLEGLGEQYFGPGTRLLVL.